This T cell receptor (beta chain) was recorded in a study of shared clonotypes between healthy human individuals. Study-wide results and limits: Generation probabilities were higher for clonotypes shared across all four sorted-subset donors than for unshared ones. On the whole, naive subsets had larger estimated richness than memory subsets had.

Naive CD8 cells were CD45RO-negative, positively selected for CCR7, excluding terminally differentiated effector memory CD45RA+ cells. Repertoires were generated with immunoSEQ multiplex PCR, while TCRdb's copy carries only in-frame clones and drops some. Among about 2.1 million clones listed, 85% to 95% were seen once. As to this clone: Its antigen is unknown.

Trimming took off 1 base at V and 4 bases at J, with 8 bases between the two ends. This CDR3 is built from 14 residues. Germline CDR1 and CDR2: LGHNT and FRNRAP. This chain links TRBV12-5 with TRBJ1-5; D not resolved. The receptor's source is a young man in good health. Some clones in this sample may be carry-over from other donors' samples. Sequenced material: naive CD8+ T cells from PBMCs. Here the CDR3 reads CASGLGLGNQPQHF. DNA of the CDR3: TGTGCTAGTGGTTTGGGACTTGGGAATCAGCCCCAGCATTTT.